The TCR beta chain under discussion was sequenced for a study of blood T cell repertoires in COVID-19. About the study: Researchers got acute and convalescent COVID-19 samples from the United States, Italy and Spain. PBMCs, B-cell-depleted T cells, or T cells provided the cDNA or gDNA that made up the material.

The V gene lost 5 bases and the J gene lost 0 bases, with 14 bases spanning the gap. CDR1 is SGHTA, CDR2 FQGNSA, per germline. This CDR3 has 16 residues. Clones were sequenced by immunoSEQ multiplex PCR, and TCRdb holds only the in-frame ones, with some missing. The sample yields fewer than 200,000 clones, approximately 86% seen once. J is TRBJ1-3 and V is TRBV7-2; D unresolved. This receptor was identified in a man in his fifties or sixties with active or convalescent COVID-19. The sample was peripheral blood. CDR3 region: CASSLAVGLSGNTIYF. DNA for the CDR3: TGTGCCAGCAGCCTCGCCGTTGGACTCTCTGGAAACACCATATATTTT.